This T cell receptor beta chain was recovered during a study of blood T cell repertoires in COVID-19. Overall study: Samples representing acute and convalescent COVID-19 were sourced from the United States, Italy and Spain.

Using immunoSEQ multiplex PCR, the repertoire was profiled, and TCRdb retains in-frame clones only, with some absent. The profile shows 200,000 to 250,000 clones, around 90% of them singletons. Participant age was about 18 to 100 years, and participants resided in about two dozen US areas. CDR1 KGHDR and CDR2 SFDVKD come from the germline V gene. This CDR3 contains 16 residues. Trimming pared 0 bases from V and 4 bases from J, leaving 13 bases between. The V gene is TRBV24-1, the J gene TRBJ2-3; perhaps TRBD1 as D (5 bases). The sequenced sample consisted of PBMCs or T cells enriched from blood (not recorded which). The TCR originated in a woman aged 30 to 39 who had been exposed to COVID-19. In DNA, the CDR3 is TGTGCCACCAGTGATTTGGGACAAAAAGGCGCAGATACGCAGTATTTT. It specifies CATSDLGQKGADTQYF.